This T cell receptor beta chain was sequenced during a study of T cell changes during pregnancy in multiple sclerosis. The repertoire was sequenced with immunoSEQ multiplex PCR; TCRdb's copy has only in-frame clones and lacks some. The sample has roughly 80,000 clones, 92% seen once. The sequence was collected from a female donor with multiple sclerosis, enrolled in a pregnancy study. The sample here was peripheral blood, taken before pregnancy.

CDR3 DNA: TGTGCCAGCAGCCAGGTCGGATCTCACGGGGGGCAAGTCCCCTCCTTCCCTATCTCACCCCTCCACTTT. This codes for CASSQVGSHGGQVPSFPISPLHF. The chain combines TRBV4-2 with TRBJ1-6, with D possibly matching TRBD1 (6 bases). Per germline, CDR1 LGHNA and CDR2 YNFKEQ. The CDR3 spans 23 residues. Trimming shortened V by 3 bases and J by 10 bases, and 40 bases separated the two germline ends.